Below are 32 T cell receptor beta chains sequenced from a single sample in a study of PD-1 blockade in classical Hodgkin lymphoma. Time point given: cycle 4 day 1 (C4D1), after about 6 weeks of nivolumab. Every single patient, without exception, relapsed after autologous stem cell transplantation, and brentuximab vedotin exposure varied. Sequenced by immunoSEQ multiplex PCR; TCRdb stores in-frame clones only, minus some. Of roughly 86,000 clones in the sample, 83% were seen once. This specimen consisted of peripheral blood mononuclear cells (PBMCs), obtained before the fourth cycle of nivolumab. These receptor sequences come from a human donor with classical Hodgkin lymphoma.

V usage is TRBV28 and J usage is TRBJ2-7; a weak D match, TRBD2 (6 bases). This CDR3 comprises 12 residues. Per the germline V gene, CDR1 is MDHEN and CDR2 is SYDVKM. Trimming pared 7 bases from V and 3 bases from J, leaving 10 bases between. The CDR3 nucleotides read TGTGCCAGCACCGACGGGAGCTACGAGCAGTACTTC. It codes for CASTDGSYEQYF.

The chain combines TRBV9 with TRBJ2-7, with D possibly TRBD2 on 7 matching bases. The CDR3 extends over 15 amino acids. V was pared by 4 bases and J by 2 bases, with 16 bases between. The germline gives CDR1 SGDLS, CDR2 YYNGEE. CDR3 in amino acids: CASSPLWGGPYEQYF. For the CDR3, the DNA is TGTGCCAGCAGCCCTCTGTGGGGGGGCCCCTACGAGCAGTACTTC.

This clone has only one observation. CDR3 residues: CASSQTGDEQFF. In nucleotides, the CDR3 is TGTGCCAGCAGCCAGACAGGGGATGAGCAGTTCTTC. V and J are TRBV6-1 and TRBJ2-1; 8 bases are a match to TRBD1. CDR1 is MNHNS and CDR2 is SASEGT in the germline V gene. The CDR3 totals 12 residues. V was pared by 6 bases and J by 8 bases, with 3 bases of the junction left unmatched.

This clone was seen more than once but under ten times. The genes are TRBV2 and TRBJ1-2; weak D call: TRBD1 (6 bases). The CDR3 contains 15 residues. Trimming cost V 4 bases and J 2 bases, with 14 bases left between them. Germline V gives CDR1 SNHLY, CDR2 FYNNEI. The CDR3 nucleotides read TGTGCCAGCAGTGCGGACAGCTATAGCAACTATGGCTACACCTTC. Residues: CASSADSYSNYGYTF.

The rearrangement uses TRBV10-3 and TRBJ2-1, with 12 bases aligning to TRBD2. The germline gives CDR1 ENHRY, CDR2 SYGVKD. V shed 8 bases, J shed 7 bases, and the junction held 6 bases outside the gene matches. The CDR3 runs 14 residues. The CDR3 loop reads CAIGGLAGPNEQFF. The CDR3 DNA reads TGTGCCATCGGAGGACTAGCGGGACCTAATGAGCAGTTCTTC.

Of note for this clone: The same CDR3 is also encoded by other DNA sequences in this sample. CDR3 DNA sequence: TGCGCCAGCAGCTTGACTAGCGGGAGTGGCGAGCAGTTCTTC. The encoded protein is CASSLTSGSGEQFF. The chain recombines TRBV5-1 with TRBJ2-1; 11 bases line up with TRBD2. J lost 10 bases, V lost 1 base, and 4 bases had no gene match. CDR3 length: 14 amino acids. Per germline, CDR1 SGHRS and CDR2 YFSETQ.

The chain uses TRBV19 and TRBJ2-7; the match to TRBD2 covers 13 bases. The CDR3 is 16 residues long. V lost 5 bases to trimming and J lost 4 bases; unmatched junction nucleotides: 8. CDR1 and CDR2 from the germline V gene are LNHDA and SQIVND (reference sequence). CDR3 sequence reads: CASSPGTSGIRYEQYF. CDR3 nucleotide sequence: TGTGCCAGTAGTCCTGGGACTAGCGGGATTCGTTACGAGCAGTACTTC.

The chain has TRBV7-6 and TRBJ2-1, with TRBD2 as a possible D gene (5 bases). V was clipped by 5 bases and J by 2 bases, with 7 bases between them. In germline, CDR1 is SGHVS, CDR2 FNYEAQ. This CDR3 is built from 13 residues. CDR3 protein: CASSPGTYNEQFF. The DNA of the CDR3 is TGTGCCAGCAGCCCCGGGACCTACAATGAGCAGTTCTTC.

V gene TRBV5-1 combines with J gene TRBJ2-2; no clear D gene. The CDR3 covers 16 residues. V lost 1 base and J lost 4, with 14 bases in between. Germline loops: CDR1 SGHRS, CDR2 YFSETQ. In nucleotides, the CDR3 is TGCGCCAGCAGCTTGACAGCTATCCAGGCCACCGGGGAGCTGTTTTTT. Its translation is CASSLTAIQATGELFF.

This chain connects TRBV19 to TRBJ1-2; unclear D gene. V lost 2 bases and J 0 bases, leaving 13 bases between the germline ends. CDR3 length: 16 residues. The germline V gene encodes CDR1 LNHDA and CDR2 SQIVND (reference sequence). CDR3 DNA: TGTGCCAGTAGTATAACAGCCGGGTGGACTAACTATGGCTACACCTTC. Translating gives CASSITAGWTNYGYTF.

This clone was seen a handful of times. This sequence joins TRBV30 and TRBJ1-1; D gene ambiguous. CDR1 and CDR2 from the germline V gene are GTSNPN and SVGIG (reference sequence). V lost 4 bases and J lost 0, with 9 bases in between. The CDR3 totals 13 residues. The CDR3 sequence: CAWNMGMNTEAFF. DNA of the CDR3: TGTGCCTGGAATATGGGGATGAACACTGAAGCTTTCTTT.

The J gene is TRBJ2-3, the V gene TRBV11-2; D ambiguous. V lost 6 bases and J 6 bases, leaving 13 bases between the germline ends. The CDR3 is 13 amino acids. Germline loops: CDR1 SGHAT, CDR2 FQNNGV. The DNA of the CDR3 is TGTGCCAGCAGAAATCAAGGCCGGGATACGCAGTATTTT. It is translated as CASRNQGRDTQYF.

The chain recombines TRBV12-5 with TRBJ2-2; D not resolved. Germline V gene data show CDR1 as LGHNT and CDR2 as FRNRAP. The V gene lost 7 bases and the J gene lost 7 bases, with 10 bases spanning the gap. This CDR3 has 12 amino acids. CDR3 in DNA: TGTGCTAGTGTGAGCTCGGACGGGGAGCTGTTTTTT. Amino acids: CASVSSDGELFF.

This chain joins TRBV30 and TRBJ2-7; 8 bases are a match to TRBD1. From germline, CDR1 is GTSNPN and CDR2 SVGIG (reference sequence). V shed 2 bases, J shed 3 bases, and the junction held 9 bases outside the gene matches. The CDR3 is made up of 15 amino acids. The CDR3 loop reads CAWSPGTGGFYEQYF. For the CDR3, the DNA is TGTGCCTGGAGTCCCGGGACAGGAGGATTCTACGAGCAGTACTTC.

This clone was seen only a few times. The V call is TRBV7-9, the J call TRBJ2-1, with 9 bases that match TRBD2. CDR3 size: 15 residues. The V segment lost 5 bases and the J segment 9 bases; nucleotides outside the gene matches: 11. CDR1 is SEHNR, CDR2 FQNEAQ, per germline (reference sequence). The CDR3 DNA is TGTGCCAGCAGCCTTACGGCGGGAGGGCCCGGTGAGCAGTTCTTC. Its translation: CASSLTAGGPGEQFF.

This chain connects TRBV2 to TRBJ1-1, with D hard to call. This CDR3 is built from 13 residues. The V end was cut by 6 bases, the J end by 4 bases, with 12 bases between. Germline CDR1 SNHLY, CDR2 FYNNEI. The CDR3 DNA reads TGTGCCAGCAGGAGGGTTTGGAGCACTGAAGCTTTCTTT. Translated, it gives CASRRVWSTEAFF.

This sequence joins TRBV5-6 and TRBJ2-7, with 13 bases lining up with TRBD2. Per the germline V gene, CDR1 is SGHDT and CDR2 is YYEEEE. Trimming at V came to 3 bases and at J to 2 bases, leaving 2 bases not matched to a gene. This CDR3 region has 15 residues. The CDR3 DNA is TGTGCCAGCAGCTCGGGACTAGCGGGACCCTACGAGCAGTACTTC. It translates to CASSSGLAGPYEQYF.

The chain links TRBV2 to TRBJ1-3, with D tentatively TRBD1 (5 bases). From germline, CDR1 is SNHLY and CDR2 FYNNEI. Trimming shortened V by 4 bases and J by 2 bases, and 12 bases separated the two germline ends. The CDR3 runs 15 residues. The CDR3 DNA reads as TGTGCCAGCAGTGGGGTCAGGGTCGCTGGAAACACCATATATTTT. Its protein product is CASSGVRVAGNTIYF. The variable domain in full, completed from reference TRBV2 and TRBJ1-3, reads EPEVTQTPSHQVTQMGQEVILRCVPISNHLYFYWYRQILGQKVEFLVSFYNNEISEKSEIFDDQFSVERPDGSNFTLKIRSTKLEDSAMYFCASSGVRVAGNTIYFGEGSWLTVV.

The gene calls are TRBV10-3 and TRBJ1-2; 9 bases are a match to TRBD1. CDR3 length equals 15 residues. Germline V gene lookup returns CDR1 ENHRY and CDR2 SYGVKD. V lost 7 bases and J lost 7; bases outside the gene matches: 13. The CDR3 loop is CAINPRTGVLSGYTF. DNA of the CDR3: TGTGCCATCAATCCTCGGACAGGGGTATTGAGTGGCTACACCTTC.

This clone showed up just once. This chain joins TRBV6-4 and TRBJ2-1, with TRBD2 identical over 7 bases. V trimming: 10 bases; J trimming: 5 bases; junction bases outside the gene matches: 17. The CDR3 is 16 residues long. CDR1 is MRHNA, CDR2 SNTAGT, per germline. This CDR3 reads CAIPFKAGVGHNEQFF. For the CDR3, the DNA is TGTGCCATCCCCTTTAAGGCGGGAGTGGGGCACAATGAGCAGTTCTTC.

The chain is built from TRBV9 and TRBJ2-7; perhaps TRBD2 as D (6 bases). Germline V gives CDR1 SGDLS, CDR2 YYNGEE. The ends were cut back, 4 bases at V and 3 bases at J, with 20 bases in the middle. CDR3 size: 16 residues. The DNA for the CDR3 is TGTGCCAGCAGCCCCGGCCGGGGGACTGCTCTCTACGAGCAGTACTTC. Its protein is CASSPGRGTALYEQYF.

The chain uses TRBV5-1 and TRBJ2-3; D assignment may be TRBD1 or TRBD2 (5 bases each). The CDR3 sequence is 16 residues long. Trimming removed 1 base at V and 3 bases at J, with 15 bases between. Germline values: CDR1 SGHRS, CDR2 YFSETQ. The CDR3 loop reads CASSLSRLGVTDTQYF. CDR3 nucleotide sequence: TGCGCCAGCAGCTTGTCTCGGTTGGGGGTGACAGATACGCAGTATTTT.

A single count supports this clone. CDR3 protein: CASSLGQGGGLYGYTF. For the CDR3, the DNA is TGTGCCAGCAGCTTAGGACAGGGAGGGGGCCTATATGGCTACACCTTC. The V and J genes are TRBV11-2 and TRBJ1-2; 7 bases align to TRBD1. CDR3 length equals 16 residues. The germline V gene encodes CDR1 SGHAT and CDR2 FQNNGV. V was pared by 1 base and J by 5 bases, with 10 bases of the junction left unmatched.

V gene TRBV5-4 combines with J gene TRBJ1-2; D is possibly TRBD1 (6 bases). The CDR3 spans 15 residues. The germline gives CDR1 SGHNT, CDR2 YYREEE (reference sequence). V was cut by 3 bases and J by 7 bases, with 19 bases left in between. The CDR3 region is CASSWELGVRGGYTF. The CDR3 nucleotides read TGTGCCAGCAGCTGGGAGCTCGGCGTCAGGGGTGGCTACACCTTC.

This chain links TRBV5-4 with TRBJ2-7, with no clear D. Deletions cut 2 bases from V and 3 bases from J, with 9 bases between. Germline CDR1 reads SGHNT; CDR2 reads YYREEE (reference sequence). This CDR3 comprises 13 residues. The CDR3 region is CASSFPPIYEQYF. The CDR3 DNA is TGTGCCAGCAGCTTCCCCCCGATCTACGAGCAGTACTTC.

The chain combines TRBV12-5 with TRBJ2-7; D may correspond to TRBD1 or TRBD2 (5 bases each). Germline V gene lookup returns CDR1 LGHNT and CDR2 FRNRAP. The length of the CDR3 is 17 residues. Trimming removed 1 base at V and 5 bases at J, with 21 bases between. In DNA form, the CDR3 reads TGTGCTAGTGGTTTGGGACGCGGCGGGCAGGGCAGCCACGAGCAGTACTTC. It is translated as CASGLGRGGQGSHEQYF.

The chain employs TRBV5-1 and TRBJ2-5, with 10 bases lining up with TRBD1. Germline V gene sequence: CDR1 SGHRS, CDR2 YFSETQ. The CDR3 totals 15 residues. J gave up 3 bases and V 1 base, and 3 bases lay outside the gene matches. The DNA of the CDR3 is TGCGCCAGCAGCTTGATAGGGACAGGGGAAGAGACCCAGTACTTC. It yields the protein CASSLIGTGEETQYF.

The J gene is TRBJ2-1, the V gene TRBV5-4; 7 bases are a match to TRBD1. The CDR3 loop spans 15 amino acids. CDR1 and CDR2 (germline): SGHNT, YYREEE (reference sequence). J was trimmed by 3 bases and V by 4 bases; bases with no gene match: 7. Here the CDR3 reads CASSPDRANYNEQFF. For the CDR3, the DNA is TGTGCCAGCAGCCCCGACAGGGCGAACTACAATGAGCAGTTCTTC.

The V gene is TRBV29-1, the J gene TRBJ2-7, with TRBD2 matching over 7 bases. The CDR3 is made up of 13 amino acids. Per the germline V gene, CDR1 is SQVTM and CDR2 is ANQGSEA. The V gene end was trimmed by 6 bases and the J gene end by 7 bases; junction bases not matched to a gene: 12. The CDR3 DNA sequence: TGCAGCGTACGAGAGGGAGGGACGGGGGAGCAGTACTTC. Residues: CSVREGGTGEQYF.

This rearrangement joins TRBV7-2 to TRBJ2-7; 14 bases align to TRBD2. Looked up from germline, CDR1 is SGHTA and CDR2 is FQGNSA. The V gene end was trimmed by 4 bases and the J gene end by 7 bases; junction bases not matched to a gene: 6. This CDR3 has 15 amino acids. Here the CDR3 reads CASSWGLAGAREQYF. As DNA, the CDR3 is TGTGCCAGCAGCTGGGGACTAGCGGGAGCTCGGGAGCAGTACTTC.

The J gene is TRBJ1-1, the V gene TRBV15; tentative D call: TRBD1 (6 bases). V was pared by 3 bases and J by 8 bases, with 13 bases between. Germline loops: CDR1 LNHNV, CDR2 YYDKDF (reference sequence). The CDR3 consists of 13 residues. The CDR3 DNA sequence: TGTGCCACCAGCAGGGGGGGCAAACCGGAAGCTTTCTTT. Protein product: CATSRGGKPEAFF.

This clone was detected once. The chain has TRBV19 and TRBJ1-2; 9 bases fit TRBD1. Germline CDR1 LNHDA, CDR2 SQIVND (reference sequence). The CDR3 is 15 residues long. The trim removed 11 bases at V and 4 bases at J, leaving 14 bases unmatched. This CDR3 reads CAANSPGQGAYGYTF. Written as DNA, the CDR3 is TGTGCCGCCAACTCCCCGGGACAGGGTGCCTATGGCTACACCTTC.